This T cell receptor (beta chain) originates from a study of T cell changes during pregnancy in multiple sclerosis (dated by TCRdb to about 2019). Concerning the study at large: The study examined how the T cell repertoire changed over the course of pregnancy in women with multiple sclerosis.

The germline V gene specifies MNHNS as CDR1 and SASEGT as CDR2. The CDR3 numbers 16 residues from cysteine through phenylalanine. CDR3 DNA only is kept here, 48 bases in frame from base 1. For this chain, trimming is 2 bases at the V end and 9 bases at the J end, and the number of junction bases without a gene match is 13. In regard to this clone: Which antigen it targets is not known. No much larger clone exists at a distance of one base, and base qualities are not known.

The library came from the immunoSEQ multiplex PCR assay. TCRdb limited this immuneACCESS table to in-frame rearrangements with V and J called. A share of clones is missing; checked studies link under half to unresolved V genes, and the rest is unexplained. The sample table shows around 79,000 clones, and over 80% are seen once. Approximately 0.47% of the sample belongs to the ten largest clones. Sequenced here: CD4+ T cells from peripheral blood mononuclear cells, sampled in the second trimester of pregnancy. The chain joins TRBV6-1 to TRBJ2-3; 8 middle bases align to TRBD1. The TCR was taken from a female donor with multiple sclerosis, enrolled in a pregnancy study. At the DNA level, the sequence is TGTGCCAGCAGTGAACCCGCCCGGACAGGGATAGAAACGCAGTATTTT. Translated, it reads CASSEPARTGIETQYF.